A selection of T cell receptor beta chains follows, all from one sample in a study of read filtering for tumor transcriptome and immune sequencing. TCRdb analysed the reads with MiXCR anew, one entry per CDR3 protein. This table holds some 50,000 distinct CDR3 sequences, 15% to 20% found once. The sample taken for sequencing was a population of CD138-negative cells sorted from bone marrow. These receptors originate from a donor at least 40 years old with multiple myeloma. CDR3s include the opening cysteine and the closing phenylalanine or tryptophan. A D gene is named only where the DNA matches it firmly. A clone size is listed for some rows: how often the clone was seen (once, few, many), or a class if it is expanded.

clone_size | j_call | v_call | d_call | cdr3_aa | cdr3_nt
NA | TRBJ2-2 | TRBV14 | NA | CASSQDRGFGELFF | TGTGCCAGCAGCCAAGATCGGGGGTTCGGGGAGCTGTTTTTT
many | TRBJ2-6 | TRBV19 | NA | CASSILQGSGANVLTF | TGTGCCAGTAGTATATTACAGGGCTCCGGGGCCAACGTCCTGACTTTC
few | TRBJ2-2 | TRBV5-1 | NA | CASSFGTRYTGELFF | TGCGCCAGCAGCTTCGGGACCAGATACACCGGGGAGCTGTTTTTT
NA | TRBJ1-2 | TRBV7-2 | NA | CASSLNPGLNYGYTF | TGTGCCAGCAGCTTAAATCCAGGGCTCAACTATGGCTACACCTTC
many | TRBJ1-4 | TRBV6-6 | TRBD1 | CASSYWQGDEKLFF | TGTGCCAGCAGTTACTGGCAGGGGGATGAAAAACTGTTTTTT
NA | TRBJ1-1 | TRBV30 | NA | CAWAKGWNTEAFF | TGTGCCTGGGCTAAGGGATGGAACACTGAAGCTTTCTTT
NA | TRBJ2-6 | TRBV5-6 | NA | CASTPYAAWGTGANVLTF | TGTGCCAGCACGCCGTACGCCGCTTGGGGAACTGGGGCCAACGTCCTGACTTTC
many | TRBJ1-1 | TRBV18 | NA | CASSQRSGRVATEAFF | TGTGCCAGCTCTCAACGATCCGGACGGGTGGCTACTGAAGCTTTCTTT
many | TRBJ2-5 | TRBV5-1 | NA | CASSLTGSRPETQYF | TGCGCCAGCAGCTTGACGGGTAGTCGTCCAGAGACCCAGTACTTC
many | TRBJ1-1 | TRBV11-3 | NA | CASSAGTVNTEAFF | TGTGCCAGCAGTGCCGGGACGGTGAACACTGAAGCTTTCTTT
many | TRBJ2-3 | TRBV28 | TRBD2 | CASSGRGTDTQYF | TGTGCCAGCAGCGGGAGGGGCACAGATACGCAGTATTTT
many | TRBJ2-2 | TRBV2 | TRBD1 | CASSPWDREYTGELFF | TGTGCCAGCAGTCCCTGGGACAGGGAATACACCGGGGAGCTGTTTTTT
NA | TRBJ2-2 | TRBV29-1 | NA | CSVGLPRSTGELFF | TGCAGCGTCGGACTCCCTCGGAGCACCGGGGAGCTGTTTTTT
many | TRBJ2-1 | TRBV12-3/TRBV12-4 | TRBD2 | CASSSLREGLNEQFF | TGTGCCAGCAGTTCTTTGCGGGAGGGCCTCAATGAGCAGTTCTTC
many | TRBJ1-1 | TRBV5-1 | NA | CASSLDIMNTEAFF | TGCGCCAGCAGCTTGGACATTATGAACACTGAAGCTTTCTTT
NA | TRBJ2-7 | TRBV5-6 | NA | CASSLASGFYELYF | TGTGCCAGCAGCTTGGCCAGCGGCTTCTACGAGCTGTACTTC
many | TRBJ2-2 | TRBV7-9 | NA | CATPAGDTGELFF | TGTGCCACCCCGGCGGGTGATACCGGGGAGCTGTTTTTT
many | TRBJ2-1 | TRBV7-2 | NA | CASSPWGARNEQFF | TGTGCCAGCAGCCCGTGGGGAGCGCGGAATGAGCAGTTCTTC
many | TRBJ2-1 | TRBV4-2 | NA | CASSQDLVRPAFF | TGTGCCAGCAGCCAAGATCTGGTTAGGCCGGCGTTCTTC
many | TRBJ1-5 | TRBV6-1 | TRBD1 | CASSEQGAREPQHF | TGTGCCAGCAGTGAGCAGGGGGCGCGGGAGCCCCAGCATTTT
many | TRBJ2-1 | TRBV20-1 | TRBD2 | CSARELTALAGGIEDEQFF | TGCAGTGCTAGAGAGTTAACCGCACTAGCGGGAGGGATTGAAGATGAGCAGTTCTTC
many | TRBJ2-5 | TRBV6-5 | NA | CASSPVGGRYQETQYF | TGTGCCAGCAGCCCGGTGGGGGGAAGGTACCAAGAGACCCAGTACTTC
many | TRBJ2-6 | TRBV2 | NA | CASSEQGANVLTF | TGTGCCAGCAGTGAGCAGGGGGCCAACGTCCTGACTTTC
NA | TRBJ2-1 | TRBV7-3 | TRBD2 | CARSIVGTSGRGDEQFF | TGCGCCCGCAGCATCGTTGGGACTAGCGGGAGGGGAGATGAGCAGTTCTTC
many | TRBJ2-1 | TRBV4-1 | NA | CASSQGHVRLVYYNEQFF | TGCGCCAGCAGCCAAGGTCATGTCCGACTAGTGTACTACAATGAGCAGTTCTTC
many | TRBJ2-3 | TRBV20-1 | TRBD2 | CSASGSAGGDTQYF | TGCAGTGCTAGTGGCTCCGCGGGAGGAGATACGCAGTATTTT
many | TRBJ2-1 | TRBV7-6 | TRBD2 | CASSSWTSGRAGYNEQFF | TGTGCCAGCAGCTCTTGGACTAGCGGGAGGGCCGGGTACAATGAGCAGTTCTTC
many | TRBJ2-5 | TRBV5-1 | NA | CASSLVVGKETQYF | TGCGCCAGCAGCTTGGTGGTAGGGAAAGAGACCCAGTACTTC
many | TRBJ2-3 | TRBV6-2/TRBV6-3 | NA | CASSYPDTQYF | TGTGCCAGCAGTTATCCAGATACGCAGTATTTT
NA | TRBJ2-3 | TRBV28 | NA | CASRRGRTDTQYF | TGTGCCAGCAGGAGAGGAAGAACAGATACGCAGTATTTT
many | TRBJ2-2 | TRBV4-1 | TRBD1 | CASSQGQGAGGRELFF | TGCGCCAGCAGCCAAGGACAGGGGGCCGGAGGCCGGGAGCTGTTTTTT
once | TRBJ2-7 | TRBV12-3/TRBV12-4 | TRBD2 | CASSLSGAKGEQYF | TGTGCCAGCAGTTTAAGCGGGGCCAAGGGCGAGCAGTACTTC
many | TRBJ2-7 | TRBV10-3 | TRBD1 | CAISWDRESYEQYF | TGTGCCATCAGTTGGGACAGGGAAAGCTACGAGCAGTACTTC
once | TRBJ2-1 | TRBV4-3 | TRBD1 | CGSSQDRDGPYNEQFF | TGCGGCAGCAGCCAAGACAGGGACGGACCATACAATGAGCAGTTCTTC
many | TRBJ2-1 | TRBV11-2 | NA | CASSLEGQADDEQFF | TGTGCCAGCAGCTTAGAAGGTCAGGCCGACGATGAGCAGTTCTTC
many | TRBJ2-1 | TRBV9 | TRBD2 | CASSPTGLRTSGRIGSYNEQFF | TGTGCCAGCAGCCCCACGGGACTTAGGACTAGCGGGAGGATAGGCTCCTACAATGAGCAGTTCTTC
many | TRBJ2-3 | TRBV2 | NA | CASSGTETDTQYF | TGTGCCAGCAGTGGAACGGAGACAGATACGCAGTATTTT